This TCR beta chain derives from a study of glioma-infiltrating T cells after dendritic cell vaccination. Time point denoted: after dendritic cell vaccination, including at tumor progression/relapse. Repertoires were generated with immunoSEQ multiplex PCR, while TCRdb's copy carries only in-frame clones and drops some. The sample contains 80,000 to 95,000 clones, 85% of which appear only once. The count of this clone is one. Germline CDR1 and CDR2: SGHTA and FQGNSA. This CDR3 comprises 13 residues. V was trimmed by 5 bases and J by 1 base, leaving 9 bases between them. This chain joins TRBV7-2 and TRBJ2-7; D is unclear. The starting material was blood, obtained after dendritic cell vaccination. The TCR sequence derives from a human donor with glioblastoma. This CDR3 reads CASSQSPSYEQYF. The CDR3 nucleotides read TGTGCCAGCAGCCAGTCCCCTTCCTACGAGCAGTACTTC.